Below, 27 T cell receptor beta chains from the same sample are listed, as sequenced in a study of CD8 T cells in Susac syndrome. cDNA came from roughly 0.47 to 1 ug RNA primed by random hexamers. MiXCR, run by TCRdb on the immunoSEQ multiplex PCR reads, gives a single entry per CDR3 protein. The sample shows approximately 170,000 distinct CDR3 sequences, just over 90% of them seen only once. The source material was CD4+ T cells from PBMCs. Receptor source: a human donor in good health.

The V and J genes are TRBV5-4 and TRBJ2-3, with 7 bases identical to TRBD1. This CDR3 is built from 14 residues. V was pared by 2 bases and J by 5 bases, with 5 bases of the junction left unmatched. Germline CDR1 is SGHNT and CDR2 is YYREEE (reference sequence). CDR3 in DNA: TGTGCCAGCAGCTTAGACAGGGCCAAAGATACGCAGTATTTT. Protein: CASSLDRAKDTQYF.

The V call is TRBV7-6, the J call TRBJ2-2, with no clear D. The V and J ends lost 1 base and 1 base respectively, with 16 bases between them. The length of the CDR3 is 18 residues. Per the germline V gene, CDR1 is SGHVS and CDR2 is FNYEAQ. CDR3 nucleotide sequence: TGTGCCAGCAGCTTAGAGGTTCCAGGCCTGCTGAACACCGGGGAGCTGTTTTTT. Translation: CASSLEVPGLLNTGELFF.

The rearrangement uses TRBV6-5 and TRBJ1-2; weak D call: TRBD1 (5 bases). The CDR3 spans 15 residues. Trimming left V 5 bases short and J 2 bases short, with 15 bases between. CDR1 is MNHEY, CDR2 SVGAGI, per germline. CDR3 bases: TGTGCCAGCAGTCGTACCGACAGCGCGAACTATGGCTACACCTTC. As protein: CASSRTDSANYGYTF.

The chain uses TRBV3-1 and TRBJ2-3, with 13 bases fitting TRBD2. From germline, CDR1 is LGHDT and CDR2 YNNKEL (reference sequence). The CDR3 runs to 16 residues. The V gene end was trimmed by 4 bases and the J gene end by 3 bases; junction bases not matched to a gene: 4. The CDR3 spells CASSPGLAGVTDTQYF. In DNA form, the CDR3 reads TGTGCCAGCAGCCCCGGACTAGCGGGGGTTACAGATACGCAGTATTTT.

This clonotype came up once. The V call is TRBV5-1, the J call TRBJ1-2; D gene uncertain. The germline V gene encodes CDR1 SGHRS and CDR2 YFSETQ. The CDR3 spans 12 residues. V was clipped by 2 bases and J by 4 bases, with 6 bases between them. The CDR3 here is CASSFDTYGYTF. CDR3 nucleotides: TGCGCCAGCAGCTTCGACACCTATGGCTACACCTTC.

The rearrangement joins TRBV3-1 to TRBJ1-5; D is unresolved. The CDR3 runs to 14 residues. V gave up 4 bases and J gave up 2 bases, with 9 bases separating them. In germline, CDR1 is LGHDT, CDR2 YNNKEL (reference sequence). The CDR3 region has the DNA TGTGCCAGCAGCCCCCTCCCTGGCAATCAGCCCCAGCATTTT. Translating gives CASSPLPGNQPQHF.

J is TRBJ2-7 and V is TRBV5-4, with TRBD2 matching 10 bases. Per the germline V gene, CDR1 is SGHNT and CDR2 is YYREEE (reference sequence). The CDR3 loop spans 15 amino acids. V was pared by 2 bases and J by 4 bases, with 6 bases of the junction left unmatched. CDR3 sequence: CASSFQRGGGYEQYF. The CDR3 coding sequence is TGTGCCAGCAGCTTCCAGCGGGGGGGCGGGTACGAGCAGTACTTC. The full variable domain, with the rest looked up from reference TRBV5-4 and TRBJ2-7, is ETGVTQSPTHLIKTRGQQVTLRCSSQSGHNTVSWYQQALGQGPQFIFQYYREEENGRGNFPPRFSGLQFPNYSSELNVNALELDDSALYLCASSFQRGGGYEQYFGPGTRLTVT.

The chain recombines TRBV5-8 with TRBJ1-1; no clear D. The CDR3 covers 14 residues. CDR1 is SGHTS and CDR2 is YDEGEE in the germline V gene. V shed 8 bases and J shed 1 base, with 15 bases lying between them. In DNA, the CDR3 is TGTGCCAGTACCCGAAGGGATTCGAACACTGAAGCTTTCTTT. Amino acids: CASTRRDSNTEAFF.

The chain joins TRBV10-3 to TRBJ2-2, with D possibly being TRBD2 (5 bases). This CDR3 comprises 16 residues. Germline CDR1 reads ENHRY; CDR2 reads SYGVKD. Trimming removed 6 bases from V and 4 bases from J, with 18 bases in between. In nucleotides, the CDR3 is TGTGCCATCAGACCCGGGTTCGGGGATGGCACCGGGGAGCTGTTTTTT. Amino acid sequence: CAIRPGFGDGTGELFF.

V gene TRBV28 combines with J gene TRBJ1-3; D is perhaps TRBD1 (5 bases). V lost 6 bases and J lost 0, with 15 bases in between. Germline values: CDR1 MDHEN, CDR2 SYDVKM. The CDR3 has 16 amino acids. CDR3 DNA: TGTGCCAGCAGCCTCCCCGGACAATACTCTGGAAACACCATATATTTT. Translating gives CASSLPGQYSGNTIYF.

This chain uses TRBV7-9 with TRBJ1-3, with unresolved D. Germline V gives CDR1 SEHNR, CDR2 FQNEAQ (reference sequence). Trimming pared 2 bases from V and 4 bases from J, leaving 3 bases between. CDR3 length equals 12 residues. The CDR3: CASSLFGNTIYF. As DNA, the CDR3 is TGTGCCAGCAGCTTATTCGGAAACACCATATATTTT.

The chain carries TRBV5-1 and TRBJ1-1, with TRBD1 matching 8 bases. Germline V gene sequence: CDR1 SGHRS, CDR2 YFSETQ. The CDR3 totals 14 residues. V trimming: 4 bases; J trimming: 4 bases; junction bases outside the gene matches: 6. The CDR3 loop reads CASSGQGAGTEAFF. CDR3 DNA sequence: TGCGCCAGCAGCGGGCAGGGGGCCGGCACTGAAGCTTTCTTT.

CDR3 DNA sequence: TGTGCCAGCAGTTTAGGCGGCAGGGGGTCCGTCTACGAGCAGTACTTC. Translated: CASSLGGRGSVYEQYF. This sequence joins TRBV12-3 or TRBV12-4 and TRBJ2-7, with 7 bases that match TRBD1. The CDR3 is 16 amino acids. V lost 1 base to trimming and J lost 3 bases; unmatched junction nucleotides: 9.

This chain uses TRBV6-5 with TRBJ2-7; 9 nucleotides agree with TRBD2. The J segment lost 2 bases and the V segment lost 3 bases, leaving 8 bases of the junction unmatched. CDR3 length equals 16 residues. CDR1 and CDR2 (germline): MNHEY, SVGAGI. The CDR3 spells CASSYTGLAGPYEQYF. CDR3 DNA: TGTGCCAGCAGTTATACGGGACTAGCAGGCCCCTACGAGCAGTACTTC.

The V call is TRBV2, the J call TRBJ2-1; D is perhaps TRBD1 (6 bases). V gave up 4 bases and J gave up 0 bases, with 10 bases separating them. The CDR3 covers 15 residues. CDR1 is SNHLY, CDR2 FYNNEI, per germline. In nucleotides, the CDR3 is TGTGCCAGCAGTGGGGGGCTGAGCTCCTACAATGAGCAGTTCTTC. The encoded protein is CASSGGLSSYNEQFF.

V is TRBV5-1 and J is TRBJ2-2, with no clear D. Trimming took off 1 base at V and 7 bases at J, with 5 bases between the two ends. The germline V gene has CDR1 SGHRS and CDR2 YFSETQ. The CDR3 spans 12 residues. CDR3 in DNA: TGCGCCAGCAGCTTGCTTATCGGGGAGCTGTTTTTT. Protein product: CASSLLIGELFF.

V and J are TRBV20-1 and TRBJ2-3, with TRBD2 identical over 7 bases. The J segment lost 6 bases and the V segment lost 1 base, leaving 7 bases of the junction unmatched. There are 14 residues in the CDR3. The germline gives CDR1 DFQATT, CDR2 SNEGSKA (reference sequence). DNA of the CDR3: TGCAGTGCTAGAGGGACTAGGAAGGTCGATACGCAGTATTTT. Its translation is CSARGTRKVDTQYF.

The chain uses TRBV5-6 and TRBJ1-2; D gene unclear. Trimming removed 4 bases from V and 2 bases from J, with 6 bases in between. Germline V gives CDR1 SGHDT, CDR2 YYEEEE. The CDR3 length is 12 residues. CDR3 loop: CASSLSNYGYTF. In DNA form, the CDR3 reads TGTGCCAGCAGCCTCTCCAACTATGGCTACACCTTC. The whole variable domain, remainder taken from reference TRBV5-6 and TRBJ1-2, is DAGVTQSPTHLIKTRGQQVTLRCSPKSGHDTVSWYQQALGQGPQFIFQYYEEEERQRGNFPDRFSGHQFPNYSSELNVNALLLGDSALYLCASSLSNYGYTFGSGTRLTVV.

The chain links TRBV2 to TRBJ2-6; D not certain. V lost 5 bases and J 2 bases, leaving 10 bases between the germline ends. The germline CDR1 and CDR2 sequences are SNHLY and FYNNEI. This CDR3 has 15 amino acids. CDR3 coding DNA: TGTGCCAGCAGTCCCCGAGAGACTGGGGCCAACGTCCTGACTTTC. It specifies CASSPRETGANVLTF.

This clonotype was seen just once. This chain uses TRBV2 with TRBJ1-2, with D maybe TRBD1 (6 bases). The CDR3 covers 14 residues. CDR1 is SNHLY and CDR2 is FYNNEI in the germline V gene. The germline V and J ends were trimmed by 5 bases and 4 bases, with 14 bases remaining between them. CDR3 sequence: CASSIDRNLYGYTF. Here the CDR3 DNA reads TGTGCCAGCAGTATAGACAGGAACCTCTATGGCTACACCTTC.

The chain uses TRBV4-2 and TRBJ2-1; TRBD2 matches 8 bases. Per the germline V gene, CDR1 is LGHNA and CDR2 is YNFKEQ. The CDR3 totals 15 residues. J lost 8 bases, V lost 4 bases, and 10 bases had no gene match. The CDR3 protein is CASSRGGLEGDEQFF. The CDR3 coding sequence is TGTGCCAGCAGCCGAGGGGGACTAGAGGGCGATGAGCAGTTCTTC.

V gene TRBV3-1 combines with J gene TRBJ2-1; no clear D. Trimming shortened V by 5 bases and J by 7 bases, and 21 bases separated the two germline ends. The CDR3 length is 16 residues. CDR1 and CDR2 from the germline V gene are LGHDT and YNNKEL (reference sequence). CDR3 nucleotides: TGTGCCAGCAGCTCCCGGACCCACGGAGATGAGAATGAGCAGTTCTTC. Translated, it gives CASSSRTHGDENEQFF.

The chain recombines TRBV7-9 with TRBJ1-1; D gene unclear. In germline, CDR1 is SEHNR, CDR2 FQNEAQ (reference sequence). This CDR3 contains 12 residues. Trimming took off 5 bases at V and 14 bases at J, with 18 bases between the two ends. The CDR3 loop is CASSRVESPAFF. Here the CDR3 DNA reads TGTGCCAGCAGCCGTGTCGAGTCCCCGGCCTTCTTT.

CDR3 sequence reads: CSARDLRAESGNTIYF. In DNA form, the CDR3 reads TGCAGTGCTAGAGATCTACGGGCGGAATCAGGAAACACCATATATTTT. The chain uses TRBV20-1 and TRBJ1-3, with D uncertain. Germline-derived CDR1 and CDR2 are DFQATT and SNEGSKA (reference sequence). V was pared by 0 bases and J by 4 bases, with 16 bases between. There are 16 residues in the CDR3.

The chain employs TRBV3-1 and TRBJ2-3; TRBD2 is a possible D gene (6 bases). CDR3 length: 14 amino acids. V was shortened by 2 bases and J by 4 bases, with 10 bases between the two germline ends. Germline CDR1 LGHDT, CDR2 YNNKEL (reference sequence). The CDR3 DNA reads TGTGCCAGCAGCCAAACGGCTAGCGCAGATACGCAGTATTTT. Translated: CASSQTASADTQYF.

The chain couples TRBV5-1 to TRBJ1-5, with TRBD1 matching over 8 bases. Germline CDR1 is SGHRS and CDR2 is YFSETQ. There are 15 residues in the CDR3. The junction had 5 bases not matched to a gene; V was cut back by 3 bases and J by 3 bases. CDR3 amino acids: CASSSGQGDNQPQHF. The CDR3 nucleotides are TGCGCCAGCAGCTCCGGACAGGGAGACAATCAGCCCCAGCATTTT.

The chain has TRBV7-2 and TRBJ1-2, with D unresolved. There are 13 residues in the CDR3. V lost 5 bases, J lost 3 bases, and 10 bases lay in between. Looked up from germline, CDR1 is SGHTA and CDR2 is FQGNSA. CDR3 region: CASSRGVDYGYTF. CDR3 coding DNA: TGTGCCAGCAGCCGTGGCGTGGACTATGGCTACACCTTC.